This is a list of T cell receptor beta chains from one sample in a study of T cells in localized non-small cell lung cancer. This table comes from immunoSEQ multiplex PCR, and its TCRdb copy is limited to in-frame clones, with some not included. The table has 2,500 to 3,000 clones, 25% to 30% seen once. The sequenced sample was lung tumor tissue, obtained before any cancer treatment. These receptors were obtained from a man aged 18 to 49 with stage I lung adenocarcinoma. Each CDR3 is given with its conserved first and last residue.

v_gene	len	j_gene	CDR3aa
TRBV11-3	15	TRBJ1-1	CASSPQTQSNTEAFF
TRBV6-8	16	TRBJ1-4	CASKAGGFATNEKLFF
TRBV30	11	TRBJ2-5	CAWMEGRTQYF
TRBV6-8	13	TRBJ1-4	CASSSSSGGKLFF
TRBV11-3	15	TRBJ2-7	CASSQADGGAYEQYF
TRBV11-3	15	TRBJ2-6	CASSFDLSGANVLTF
TRBV11-3	14	TRBJ1-6	CASSSLIVGSPLHF
TRBV28	13	TRBJ1-1	CASSFRRNTEAFF
TRBV4-1	13	TRBJ1-6	CASSQEVRSPLHF
TRBV5-1	16	TRBJ1-4	CASSFGRDVENEKLFF
TRBV10-3	16	TRBJ1-5	CAISSDRAFSNQPQHF
TRBV6-8	13	TRBJ2-7	CASSIRALGEQYF
TRBV10-3	16	TRBJ2-1	CAISESGRGTYNEQFF
TRBV18	14	TRBJ2-7	CASSPIGTNYEQYF
TRBV28	13	TRBJ2-3	CASSLLEPDTQYF
TRBV30	15	TRBJ1-4	CAWSVQGRSGEKLFF
TRBV9	14	TRBJ1-1	CASSVGLGWTEAFF
TRBV19	15	TRBJ1-2	CASSSASDPLGGYTF
TRBV14	13	TRBJ1-1	CASSLTRGTEAFF
TRBV11-3	15	TRBJ2-2	CASRASGGNTGELFF
TRBV5-1	18	TRBJ2-2	CASSSRGGGETGTGELFF
TRBV11-3	16	TRBJ2-5	CASSSSSGGMEETQYF
TRBV30	12	TRBJ2-3	CAWSVHRDTQYF
TRBV10-2	14	TRBJ1-1	CASSEPRQTTEAFF
TRBV6-8	14	TRBJ1-2	CASSITRNNYGYTF
TRBV9	14	TRBJ2-3	CASSGLAGLNTQYF
TRBV11-3	14	TRBJ1-2	CASSPLDRIYGYTF
TRBV19	14	TRBJ1-5	CASKRTISNQPQHF